One sample yielded the 4 T cell receptor beta chains listed below, sequenced in a study of blood T cell repertoires in COVID-19. The protocol was immunoSEQ multiplex PCR, while the TCRdb copy is restricted to in-frame clones and leaves out a portion. The table shows 100,000 to 150,000 clones, with approximately 80% occurring only once. Source material: peripheral blood. The receptors were sampled from a man between 40 and 49 years old with active or convalescent COVID-19.

V is TRBV6-5 and J is TRBJ1-1; possible D gene TRBD1, 5 bases. V shed 3 bases and J shed 1 base, with 15 bases lying between them. Germline V gene sequence: CDR1 MNHEY, CDR2 SVGAGI. The CDR3 runs to 16 residues. DNA of the CDR3: TGTGCCAGCAGTTATGGGAATTGGAGGGGGAACACTGAAGCTTTCTTT. Translating it yields CASSYGNWRGNTEAFF.

CDR3 sequence reads: CASSRYLISGTSGRRGYEQYF. CDR3 DNA sequence: TGTGCCAGCAGCCGTTACCTTATATCAGGGACTAGCGGGAGAAGGGGGTACGAGCAGTACTTC. This chain links TRBV6-6 with TRBJ2-7; 14 bases fit TRBD2. Germline values: CDR1 MNHNY, CDR2 SVGAGI (reference sequence). The length of the CDR3 is 21 residues. Unmatched junction bases numbered 23, after V lost 6 bases and J lost 4 bases.

The chain combines TRBV25-1 with TRBJ2-1; tentative D call: TRBD2 (7 bases). V lost 4 bases and J 6 bases, leaving 13 bases between the germline ends. The CDR3 extends over 14 amino acids. The germline CDR1 and CDR2 sequences are MGHDK and SYGVNS. In DNA form, the CDR3 reads TGTGCCAGCAGTGTAGAGGGGGGGTTCAATGAGCAGTTCTTC. It codes for CASSVEGGFNEQFF.

J is TRBJ2-3 and V is TRBV25-1; the match to TRBD2 covers 7 bases. Trimming at V came to 4 bases and at J to 2 bases, leaving 15 bases not matched to a gene. Germline values: CDR1 MGHDK, CDR2 SYGVNS. The CDR3 consists of 18 residues. The DNA for the CDR3 is TGTGCCAGCAGTGTATTTCGGGGAAGCGGGACTGCCACAGATACGCAGTATTTT. Its protein product is CASSVFRGSGTATDTQYF.